These T cell receptor beta chains were read from a single sample in a study of T cell repertoires in cytomegalovirus infection. Each CDR3 protein is one row after TCRdb ran MiXCR on the reads. This table holds 250,000 to 300,000 distinct CDR3 sequences, around 8.7% found once. Sequenced material: PBMCs. The receptors here all came from a human donor in good health (CMV status not recorded). Some clones in this sample may be carry-over from other donors' samples. Both conserved end residues are part of each CDR3. The D gene is left open where the match is weak. The size entry is marked missing in some rows and otherwise reads once, few, many or a size class.

>TRBV5-6|NA|NA|TRBJ2-7
TGTGCCAGCAGCTTGGTAGGCAGGTACGAGCAGTACTTC
CASSLVGRYEQYF
>TRBV19|NA|few|TRBJ1-2
TGTGCCAGTAGTATCACTCTGGGGGATAACTATGGCTACACCTTC
CASSITLGDNYGYTF
>TRBV2|TRBD2|NA|TRBJ2-1
TGTGCCAGCAGTGTGGGGACTACCCGGGTTTTCGGTGAGCAGTTCTTC
CASSVGTTRVFGEQFF
>TRBV7-2|TRBD2|many|TRBJ2-7
TGTGCCAGCAGCTTAGCGGCTAGCGGGAACAACGAGCAGTACTTC
CASSLAASGNNEQYF
>TRBV20-1|TRBD1|few|TRBJ1-1
TGCAGTGCTACCGACAGGGGGTTTACAGCTTTCTTT
CSATDRGFTAFF
>TRBV7-2|NA|many|TRBJ2-2
TGTGCCAGCAGCTTAAGTACCGGGGGGCAAAGAGAGCTGTTTTTT
CASSLSTGGQRELFF
>TRBV4-3|NA|many|TRBJ1-5
TGCGCCAGCAGCCAAGACGTCAAGGGCAATCAGCCCCAGCATTTT
CASSQDVKGNQPQHF
>TRBV7-6|TRBD2|many|TRBJ2-5
TGTGCCAGCAGCTTAAATCGGGAGGGCTTTCCCCAGTACTTC
CASSLNREGFPQYF
>TRBV11-2|NA|NA|TRBJ1-4
TGTGCCAGCAGCTTAGGCCCACGGAGTGAAAAACTGTTTTTT
CASSLGPRSEKLFF
>TRBV7-2|NA|many|TRBJ1-1
TGTGCCAGCAGCTTAGCGGACGTGAACACTGAAGCTTTCTTT
CASSLADVNTEAFF
>TRBV7-2|TRBD2|many|TRBJ2-7
TGTGCCAGCAGCCCCCCGGGACTAGCGGGAGGCGAGCAGTACTTC
CASSPPGLAGGEQYF
>TRBV20-1|NA|many|TRBJ2-5
TGCAGCGTATACCAAGAGACCCAGTACTTC
CSVYQETQYF
>TRBV5-6|TRBD1|few|TRBJ1-5
TGTGCCAGCAGCTTGGCGGGACAGGGGGCAGATCAGCCCCAGCATTTT
CASSLAGQGADQPQHF
>TRBV4-3|NA|many|TRBJ2-2
TGCGCCAGCAGCCAGGAACAGGGAAGGGTCGGCGGGGAGCTGTTTTTT
CASSQEQGRVGGELFF
>TRBV7-2|NA|many|TRBJ2-5
TGTGCCAGCAGCTTAGTCTCTGGGTCGGGAGAGACCCAGTACTTC
CASSLVSGSGETQYF
>TRBV7-2|TRBD2|many|TRBJ2-3
TGTGCCAGCAGCTTACTGAACCCTGGACTAGCGGGTAGGACAGATACGCAGTATTTT
CASSLLNPGLAGRTDTQYF
>TRBV7-2|NA|many|TRBJ1-2
TGTGCCAGCAGCTTAGTCAGGGGAAGGACGGATGGCTACACCTTC
CASSLVRGRTDGYTF
>TRBV19|NA|NA|TRBJ1-2
TGTGCCAGTAGTATACAGAGATATGGCTACACCTTC
CASSIQRYGYTF
>TRBV4-1|NA|many|TRBJ1-3
TGCGCCAGCAGCCAAGAGTCGGGTTTCTCTGGAAACACCATATATTTT
CASSQESGFSGNTIYF
>TRBV7-9|TRBD1|NA|TRBJ1-1
TGTGCCAGCAGCCCCGGTATTCGTCCCGGGACAGGGAAGGTAATGGTGAACACTGAAGCTTTCTTT
CASSPGIRPGTGKVMVNTEAFF
>TRBV6-1|NA|few|TRBJ1-4
TGTGCCGCGGGCCGCGGGCCGGGGGGGGGTGAAAAACTGTTTTTT
CAAGRGPGGGEKLFF
>TRBV7-2|NA|many|TRBJ2-1
TGTGCCAGCAGCCGCTCCAGGGATGAGCAGTTCTTC
CASSRSRDEQFF
>TRBV30|TRBD1|NA|TRBJ1-1
TGTGCCTGGAGTGGACCGACAGGGAGAACCGCTTTCTTT
CAWSGPTGRTAFF
>TRBV10-2|TRBD1|few|TRBJ1-5
TGCGCCAGCAGTGACCTTTTGCGACAGGGGGCCGGGCAGCCCCAGCATTTT
CASSDLLRQGAGQPQHF
>TRBV12-3/TRBV12-4|TRBD2|few|TRBJ2-1
TGTGCCAGCAGTCTTATTAGCGGGGCGCACTACAATGAGCAGTTCTTC
CASSLISGAHYNEQFF
>TRBV7-2|TRBD1|many|TRBJ1-2
TGTGCCAGCAGCCTTAGCAACGGACAGGGGGCGGCCTACACCTTC
CASSLSNGQGAAYTF
>TRBV7-2|NA|many|TRBJ1-2
TGTGCCAGCAGCTTACACAGGGAGATTGGCGGAGGCTACACCTTC
CASSLHREIGGGYTF
>TRBV5-5|TRBD2|many|TRBJ2-5
TGTGCCAGCAGCTTGGCGACAGCGGGAGGGCAAGAGACCCAGTACTTC
CASSLATAGGQETQYF
>TRBV19|TRBD2|few|TRBJ2-2
TGTGCCAGTAAGAGCGGGAGTGATTTTAACACCGGGGAGCTGTTTTTT
CASKSGSDFNTGELFF
>TRBV20-1|NA|NA|TRBJ1-3
TGCAGTGCTAGATCTAACCGGACTCCTGGAAACACCATATATTTT
CSARSNRTPGNTIYF
>TRBV19|NA|many|TRBJ1-5
TGTGCCAGTAGTCCTTCTGGACCGGTCAATCAGCCCCAGCATTTT
CASSPSGPVNQPQHF
>TRBV20-1|NA|NA|TRBJ2-3
TGCAGTGCTACCTCGCTCAGGGATTACACAGATACGCAGTATTTT
CSATSLRDYTDTQYF
>TRBV28|NA|few|TRBJ2-6
TGTGCCTCCGCGCAGGGGGGAGTTGCGGGGGCCAACGTCCTGACTTTC
CASAQGGVAGANVLTF
>TRBV11-2|NA|NA|TRBJ1-6
TGTGCCAGCAGCCCAACAGCCAGGGCGGTCCACTTT
CASSPTARAVHF
>TRBV6-2/TRBV6-3|TRBD1|many|TRBJ2-2
TGTGCCAACAGGGGGCTCGGCAAGACCGGGGAGCTGTTTTTT
CANRGLGKTGELFF
>TRBV5-1|NA|few|TRBJ2-7
TGCGCCAGCAGCTTGCAGTCCGAAGTGGGAGAGCAGTACTTC
CASSLQSEVGEQYF
>TRBV7-2|TRBD1|many|TRBJ1-4
TGTGCCAGCAGCCCAGGGGGGGGGAGTGAAAAACTGTTTTTT
CASSPGGGSEKLFF
>TRBV7-9|NA|many|TRBJ2-4
TGTGCCAGCACGACGAGAAACATTCAGTACTTC
CASTTRNIQYF
>TRBV7-2|TRBD2|many|TRBJ2-7
TGTGCCAGCAGCCTTTTGTCAACTAGCGGGAGGCCGTACGAGCAGTACTTC
CASSLLSTSGRPYEQYF
>TRBV12-3/TRBV12-4|NA|many|TRBJ1-2
TGTGCCAGCAGTCTATTCAGGGGATACACCTTC
CASSLFRGYTF
>TRBV7-2|TRBD1|many|TRBJ1-6
TGTGCCAGCACCTCGACAGGGAATAGAGATTCACCCCTCCACTTT
CASTSTGNRDSPLHF
>TRBV20-1|NA|few|TRBJ2-4
TGCAGTGCTAGAGGGGGAGCCTATGGCATTCAGTACTTC
CSARGGAYGIQYF
>TRBV7-2|TRBD1|many|TRBJ2-1
TGTGCCAGCACCTCACGACAGGGGATCGCCCTAAAGCAGTTCTTC
CASTSRQGIALKQFF
>TRBV14|TRBD1|few|TRBJ1-6
TGTGCCAGCAGAGCGGATGGGACAGGCCGTTTGGAAAATTCACCCCTCCACTTT
CASRADGTGRLENSPLHF
>TRBV29-1|TRBD2|many|TRBJ2-7
TGCAGCGTTGAGGGACTAGCGGGGGGGTTCTCCTACGAGCAGTACTTC
CSVEGLAGGFSYEQYF
>TRBV28|NA|once|TRBJ1-4
TGTGCCAGCAGGAAAGGGGGAAATGAAAAACTGTTTTTT
CASRKGGNEKLFF
>TRBV18|NA|many|TRBJ1-1
TGTGCCAGCTCACCAACGGGTCGAGGGATTGAAGCTTTCTTT
CASSPTGRGIEAFF
>TRBV20-1|NA|many|TRBJ1-2
TGCAGTGCTAGAGTTCGGGTCGATGGCTACACCTTC
CSARVRVDGYTF